A selection of T cell receptor beta chains follows, all from one sample in a study of OX40 agonist ivuxolimab in advanced cancers. TCRdb's copy holds only in-frame clones and misses some; the assay was immunoSEQ multiplex PCR. The sample lists tens of thousands of clones, roughly 90% seen once, with 4.9% in the top ten. The sequencing here drew on CD4+ or CD8+ T cells sorted from blood, taken in a trial of the OX40 agonist ivuxolimab. These receptors came from an adult with an advanced solid tumor such as melanoma, head and neck, liver or kidney cancer. The CDR3 runs from the conserved cysteine through the conserved F or W. Fields, in order: CDR3 length, J gene, D gene, clone size, V gene, CDR3 DNA, CDR3 protein. A D gene is named only where the DNA matches it firmly. Where a row states a size, it is once, few, many or the class of an expanded clone; other rows omit it.

CDR3 length: 15; J gene: TRBJ2-3; D gene: -; clone size: once; V gene: TRBV7-2; CDR3 DNA: TGTGCCAGCAGCCTAGGGGTAGGGGCAGGAGATACGCAGTATTTT; CDR3 protein: CASSLGVGAGDTQYF
CDR3 length: 12; J gene: TRBJ2-1; D gene: -; clone size: -; V gene: TRBV27; CDR3 DNA: TGTGCCAGCAGGATTCGTAACAATGAGCAGTTCTTC; CDR3 protein: CASRIRNNEQFF
CDR3 length: 15; J gene: TRBJ2-6; D gene: -; clone size: -; V gene: TRBV7-9; CDR3 DNA: TGTGCCAGCAGCCCAGGCATCTCTGGGGCCAACGTCCTGACTTTC; CDR3 protein: CASSPGISGANVLTF
CDR3 length: 16; J gene: TRBJ2-2; D gene: TRBD1; clone size: -; V gene: TRBV6-1; CDR3 DNA: TGTGCCAGCAGTGGCCCACAGGGGGCTAGGCACGGGGAGCTGTTTTTT; CDR3 protein: CASSGPQGARHGELFF
CDR3 length: 16; J gene: TRBJ1-1; D gene: -; clone size: -; V gene: TRBV4-3; CDR3 DNA: TGCGCCAGCAGCCAAGATCAGCGGTACATGAACACTGAAGCTTTCTTT; CDR3 protein: CASSQDQRYMNTEAFF
CDR3 length: 16; J gene: TRBJ1-6; D gene: TRBD1; clone size: -; V gene: TRBV6-1; CDR3 DNA: TGTGCCAGCAGTGCAACAGGGGAAACCTATAATTCACCCCTCCACTTT; CDR3 protein: CASSATGETYNSPLHF
CDR3 length: 14; J gene: TRBJ1-6; D gene: TRBD1; clone size: -; V gene: TRBV6-5; CDR3 DNA: TGTGCCAGCAGGCCCGGGACAGGGGATTCACCCCTCCACTTT; CDR3 protein: CASRPGTGDSPLHF
CDR3 length: 15; J gene: TRBJ2-3; D gene: -; clone size: few; V gene: TRBV6-4; CDR3 DNA: TGTGCCAGCAGTGACTCGGGACAAGCCTCAGATACGCAGTATTTT; CDR3 protein: CASSDSGQASDTQYF
CDR3 length: 13; J gene: TRBJ2-1; D gene: -; clone size: -; V gene: TRBV2; CDR3 DNA: TGTGCCAGCAGTGCGACCGGGGACAATGAGCAGTTCTTC; CDR3 protein: CASSATGDNEQFF
CDR3 length: 16; J gene: TRBJ2-1; D gene: TRBD2; clone size: -; V gene: TRBV27; CDR3 DNA: TGTGCCAGCAGTCCCGCCCGGGCGGGGGCCTACAATGAGCAGTTCTTC; CDR3 protein: CASSPARAGAYNEQFF
CDR3 length: 14; J gene: TRBJ1-5; D gene: -; clone size: -; V gene: TRBV19; CDR3 DNA: TGTGCCAGTAGTATAGATTCCGCCGATCAGCCCCAGCATTTT; CDR3 protein: CASSIDSADQPQHF
CDR3 length: 14; J gene: TRBJ2-7; D gene: -; clone size: -; V gene: TRBV11-1; CDR3 DNA: TGTGCCAGCAGCTTAGTGGGTAAAGGCTACGAGCAGTACTTC; CDR3 protein: CASSLVGKGYEQYF
CDR3 length: 14; J gene: TRBJ2-7; D gene: TRBD1; clone size: -; V gene: TRBV5-6; CDR3 DNA: TGTGCCAGCAGCTTGGGAACCTACGACAGGGGGCTCTACTTC; CDR3 protein: CASSLGTYDRGLYF
CDR3 length: 16; J gene: TRBJ2-7; D gene: TRBD1; clone size: -; V gene: TRBV27; CDR3 DNA: TGTGCCAGCAGTCTCTCCCCGGGGACAGACCAGTACGAGCAGTACTTC; CDR3 protein: CASSLSPGTDQYEQYF
CDR3 length: 13; J gene: TRBJ2-7; D gene: TRBD2; clone size: -; V gene: TRBV9; CDR3 DNA: TGTGCCAGCAGCCCCGGGGGGGTACGCGAGCAGTACTTC; CDR3 protein: CASSPGGVREQYF
CDR3 length: 14; J gene: TRBJ1-1; D gene: -; clone size: -; V gene: TRBV5-1; CDR3 DNA: TGCGCCAGCAGCTTGGGGCAGATGAACACTGAAGCTTTCTTT; CDR3 protein: CASSLGQMNTEAFF
CDR3 length: 15; J gene: TRBJ2-7; D gene: TRBD1; clone size: -; V gene: TRBV7-9; CDR3 DNA: TGTGCCAGCAGCCCACAGGGGGAGAAATGGAACGAGCAGTACTTC; CDR3 protein: CASSPQGEKWNEQYF
CDR3 length: 14; J gene: TRBJ1-6; D gene: TRBD1; clone size: -; V gene: TRBV19; CDR3 DNA: TGTGCCAGTATCCAGACAGGGAATAATTCACCCCTCCACTTT; CDR3 protein: CASIQTGNNSPLHF
CDR3 length: 12; J gene: TRBJ1-2; D gene: -; clone size: -; V gene: TRBV5-4; CDR3 DNA: TGTGCCAGCAGCTCTGACAGTTGGGGCTACACCTTC; CDR3 protein: CASSSDSWGYTF
CDR3 length: 17; J gene: TRBJ2-1; D gene: TRBD2; clone size: -; V gene: TRBV11-2; CDR3 DNA: TGTGCCAGCAGCTTAGGAGGGAGGGCTGCGTCCTACAATGAGCAGTTCTTC; CDR3 protein: CASSLGGRAASYNEQFF
CDR3 length: 15; J gene: TRBJ1-4; D gene: TRBD1; clone size: -; V gene: TRBV15; CDR3 DNA: TGTGCCACCAGCGAGGGGGGACAGGGGGCTGAAAAACTGTTTTTT; CDR3 protein: CATSEGGQGAEKLFF
CDR3 length: 13; J gene: TRBJ1-1; D gene: -; clone size: once; V gene: TRBV6-5; CDR3 DNA: TGTGCCAGCAGTTACGGTATGAACACTGAAGCTTTCTTT; CDR3 protein: CASSYGMNTEAFF
CDR3 length: 16; J gene: TRBJ1-5; D gene: -; clone size: -; V gene: TRBV27; CDR3 DNA: TGTGCCAGCAGTTTATCCAGGTTTCAGGTTAATCAGCCCCAGCATTTT; CDR3 protein: CASSLSRFQVNQPQHF
CDR3 length: 18; J gene: TRBJ2-1; D gene: TRBD2; clone size: -; V gene: TRBV4-1; CDR3 DNA: TGCGCCAGCAGCCAAGTTCCGGCACTAGCGTCGTCCTACAATGAGCAGTTCTTC; CDR3 protein: CASSQVPALASSYNEQFF
CDR3 length: 16; J gene: TRBJ2-5; D gene: -; clone size: -; V gene: TRBV7-8; CDR3 DNA: TGTGCCAGCAGCCGGGGGGAGGGGACAGCAGCAGAGACCCAGTACTTC; CDR3 protein: CASSRGEGTAAETQYF
CDR3 length: 14; J gene: TRBJ1-2; D gene: -; clone size: -; V gene: TRBV29-1; CDR3 DNA: TGCAGCGTCGGAACAGGGAGTGTTAACTATGGCTACACCTTC; CDR3 protein: CSVGTGSVNYGYTF
CDR3 length: 15; J gene: TRBJ1-6; D gene: -; clone size: few; V gene: TRBV14; CDR3 DNA: TGTGCCAGCAGCCAAGAGGGGGGCCCGGTATCACCCCTCCACTTT; CDR3 protein: CASSQEGGPVSPLHF
CDR3 length: 16; J gene: TRBJ1-1; D gene: -; clone size: few; V gene: TRBV11-2; CDR3 DNA: TGTGCCAGCACCCGCTCGTGGAGGGCGGAGGACACTGAAGCTTTCTTT; CDR3 protein: CASTRSWRAEDTEAFF
CDR3 length: 11; J gene: TRBJ1-1; D gene: -; clone size: -; V gene: TRBV14; CDR3 DNA: TGTGCCAGCAGCCCGACGCGGCAAGCTTTCTTT; CDR3 protein: CASSPTRQAFF
CDR3 length: 16; J gene: TRBJ2-5; D gene: TRBD2; clone size: -; V gene: TRBV2; CDR3 DNA: TGTGCCAGCAGTTTAAGCGGGGCCTTCTTCCAAGAGACCCAGTACTTC; CDR3 protein: CASSLSGAFFQETQYF
CDR3 length: 15; J gene: TRBJ1-6; D gene: TRBD1; clone size: -; V gene: TRBV10-3; CDR3 DNA: TGTGCCACCAGACGACCCCAGGGGGCAAATTCACCCCTCCACTTT; CDR3 protein: CATRRPQGANSPLHF
CDR3 length: 14; J gene: TRBJ2-7; D gene: -; clone size: -; V gene: TRBV9; CDR3 DNA: TGTGCCAGCAGCGGGGGGGTCTCCTTCTACGAGCAGTACTTC; CDR3 protein: CASSGGVSFYEQYF
CDR3 length: 18; J gene: TRBJ2-2; D gene: TRBD2; clone size: once; V gene: TRBV5-5; CDR3 DNA: TGTGCCAGCAGCTTCGAGGTAGCGGGGGGGCTACGCACCGGGGAGCTGTTTTTT; CDR3 protein: CASSFEVAGGLRTGELFF
CDR3 length: 14; J gene: TRBJ2-3; D gene: TRBD2; clone size: -; V gene: TRBV11-3; CDR3 DNA: TGTGCCAGCAGCTTGGCGGGAGATTCATATACGCAGTATTTT; CDR3 protein: CASSLAGDSYTQYF
CDR3 length: 13; J gene: TRBJ2-7; D gene: -; clone size: -; V gene: TRBV4-3; CDR3 DNA: TGCGCCAGCAGCCAAGGAAACAACTACGAGCAATACTTC; CDR3 protein: CASSQGNNYEQYF
CDR3 length: 14; J gene: TRBJ2-7; D gene: TRBD2; clone size: -; V gene: TRBV13; CDR3 DNA: TGTGCCAGCAGCTTCAGGACTAGTTCCTTCGAGCAGTACTTC; CDR3 protein: CASSFRTSSFEQYF
CDR3 length: 14; J gene: TRBJ2-7; D gene: -; clone size: -; V gene: TRBV7-8; CDR3 DNA: TGTGCCAGCAGCTTAGCGGGAGGCACCTACGAGCAGTACTTC; CDR3 protein: CASSLAGGTYEQYF
CDR3 length: 16; J gene: TRBJ2-3; D gene: TRBD1; clone size: -; V gene: TRBV28; CDR3 DNA: TGTGCCAGCAGTTTAGGGACAGCCCCTAGCACAGATACGCAGTATTTT; CDR3 protein: CASSLGTAPSTDTQYF
CDR3 length: 14; J gene: TRBJ2-5; D gene: -; clone size: -; V gene: TRBV4-3; CDR3 DNA: TGCGCCAGCAGCCAAGAATCTCTAGAAGAGACCCAGTACTTC; CDR3 protein: CASSQESLEETQYF
CDR3 length: 15; J gene: TRBJ1-5; D gene: TRBD1; clone size: once; V gene: TRBV27; CDR3 DNA: TGTGCCAGCAGTTCACGGGACAGGGCAGTTCAGCCCCAGCATTTT; CDR3 protein: CASSSRDRAVQPQHF
CDR3 length: 16; J gene: TRBJ1-2; D gene: -; clone size: -; V gene: TRBV18; CDR3 DNA: TGTGCCAGCTCACCTCCCAAAGGCAGGGGAAACTATGGCTACACCTTC; CDR3 protein: CASSPPKGRGNYGYTF
CDR3 length: 13; J gene: TRBJ1-1; D gene: -; clone size: -; V gene: TRBV27; CDR3 DNA: TGTGCCAGCAGTTTCGCAGGGAACACTGAAGCTTTCTTT; CDR3 protein: CASSFAGNTEAFF
CDR3 length: 14; J gene: TRBJ2-7; D gene: TRBD1; clone size: once; V gene: TRBV6-5; CDR3 DNA: TGTGCCAGCAGTCGGGGACAGGGGGCCTACGAGCAGTACTTC; CDR3 protein: CASSRGQGAYEQYF
CDR3 length: 12; J gene: TRBJ2-1; D gene: -; clone size: -; V gene: TRBV7-9; CDR3 DNA: TGTGCCAGCAGCCCAGTGTCCGGGGAGCAGTTCTTC; CDR3 protein: CASSPVSGEQFF
CDR3 length: 15; J gene: TRBJ1-5; D gene: -; clone size: -; V gene: TRBV4-1; CDR3 DNA: TGCGCCAGCAGTCAAGTCCAGAGTAGGGATCAGCCCCAGCATTTT; CDR3 protein: CASSQVQSRDQPQHF